What follows are 16 T cell receptor beta chains derived from one specimen sequenced in a study of beta chain features in type 1 diabetes. Their specific antigens are unknown. Broader study findings: The study found moderately but significantly shorter TCRB CDR3s in all four CD4+ subsets of Type 1 diabetes patients.

What was sequenced were expressed TCRB transcripts, since all of the isolated RNA had been reverse transcribed. Generated by immunoSEQ multiplex PCR, the TCRdb table keeps only in-frame clones and is missing some. The table shows around 41,000 clones, with 65% to 80% occurring only once. Input material: Tregs from blood. Receptors originate from a man aged 30-40 years with type 1 diabetes. Some clones in this sample may be carry-over from other donors' samples.

J is TRBJ1-4 and V is TRBV5-1, with D maybe TRBD1 (6 bases). Trimming took off 7 bases at V and 5 bases at J, with 18 bases between the two ends. The CDR3 sequence is 15 residues long. Germline lookup yields CDR1 SGHRS and CDR2 YFSETQ. CDR3 nucleotide sequence: TGCGCCAGCTCGGGAGCGGGGGCCCGGAATGAAAAACTGTTTTTT. This encodes CASSGAGARNEKLFF.

This clone was detected only a few times. This chain links TRBV4-3 with TRBJ1-1, with D unresolved. Deletions cut 5 bases from V and 3 bases from J, with 16 bases between. This CDR3 is built from 15 residues. CDR1 is LGHNA, CDR2 YSLEER, per germline. The CDR3 DNA is TGCGCCAGCAGCTTCGACAAAAGCTTTTACACTGAAGCTTTCTTT. This encodes CASSFDKSFYTEAFF.

J is TRBJ2-7 and V is TRBV29-1, with D perhaps matching TRBD1 (7 bases). The ends were cut back, 4 bases at V and 2 bases at J, with 21 bases in the middle. This CDR3 region has 16 residues. Germline V gene lookup returns CDR1 SQVTM and CDR2 ANQGSEA. The CDR3 DNA reads TGCAGCGTTGCTATAGTGGGGGGACAGAGAGCCTACGAGCAGTACTTC. It translates to CSVAIVGGQRAYEQYF.

The chain is built from TRBV5-1 and TRBJ2-3; 11 bases agree with TRBD2. The CDR3 spans 16 residues. V gave up 4 bases and J gave up 4 bases; unmatched junction bases: 8. Germline assignment: CDR1 SGHRS and CDR2 YFSETQ. CDR3 in amino acids: CASSLTSGGWADTQYF. The CDR3 nucleotides read TGCGCCAGCAGCCTCACTAGCGGGGGCTGGGCAGATACGCAGTATTTT.

The chain couples TRBV19 to TRBJ2-1, with D unresolved. V lost 1 base, J lost 8 bases, and 18 bases lay in between. The CDR3 runs to 16 residues. Germline CDR1 and CDR2: LNHDA and SQIVND (reference sequence). In DNA form, the CDR3 reads TGTGCCAGTAGTATAGTCCTGCTCCCTTCAAGCCATGAGCAGTTCTTC. Translating it yields CASSIVLLPSSHEQFF.

The chain uses TRBV2 and TRBJ1-1; TRBD1 is a possible D gene (6 bases). CDR3 length: 15 residues. Trimming took 6 bases from V and 0 from J, leaving 14 bases between them. Per germline, CDR1 SNHLY and CDR2 FYNNEI. CDR3 loop: CASRERGTMNTEAFF. The DNA for the CDR3 is TGTGCCAGCAGGGAGAGGGGGACAATGAACACTGAAGCTTTCTTT.

This clone was seen a handful of times. The chain carries TRBV29-1 and TRBJ2-3; TRBD1 aligns across 10 bases. Germline trimming cut 6 bases from V and 4 bases from J; bases unmatched to any gene: 10. This CDR3 has 15 residues. Germline V gene data show CDR1 as SQVTM and CDR2 as ANQGSEA. For the CDR3, the DNA is TGCAGCGTGCTCCCGGACAGGGGGTTTTCAGATACGCAGTATTTT. This translates into CSVLPDRGFSDTQYF.

V is TRBV29-1 and J is TRBJ2-7; D possibly corresponds to TRBD2 (6 bases). CDR3 length: 12 amino acids. V was shortened by 7 bases and J by 0 bases, with 10 bases between the two germline ends. Germline V gives CDR1 SQVTM, CDR2 ANQGSEA. The CDR3 region has the DNA TGCAGCGCGGGACTTAGCTCCTACGAGCAGTACTTC. Encoded protein: CSAGLSSYEQYF.

The V and J genes are TRBV19 and TRBJ2-4, with D possibly matching TRBD1 (6 bases). This CDR3 has 12 amino acids. Per germline, CDR1 LNHDA and CDR2 SQIVND (reference sequence). Trimming left V 5 bases short and J 11 bases short, with 13 bases between. The CDR3 nucleotides read TGTGCCAGTAGTTCCAGGGGAGAGGTTCAGTACTTC. It yields the protein CASSSRGEVQYF.

The chain carries TRBV7-8 and TRBJ2-5; D is possibly TRBD1 (6 bases). From germline, CDR1 is SGHVS and CDR2 FQNEAQ. V lost 5 bases and J lost 6, with 22 bases in between. The CDR3 length is 16 residues. The CDR3 region is CASSLFRQVEGKTQYF. DNA for the CDR3: TGTGCCAGCAGCCTATTTCGACAGGTAGAGGGAAAGACCCAGTACTTC.

J is TRBJ2-1 and V is TRBV7-3; TRBD2 matches 11 bases. J was trimmed by 5 bases and V by 5 bases; bases with no gene match: 2. The germline gives CDR1 SGHTA, CDR2 FQGTGA. The CDR3 is 14 residues long. CDR3 DNA sequence: TGTGCCAGCAGCCTAGCGGGGGGTAACAATGAGCAGTTCTTC. Translating it yields CASSLAGGNNEQFF.

The rearrangement links TRBV5-8 to TRBJ2-6; D is perhaps TRBD2 (6 bases). CDR3 length: 14 amino acids. V lost 4 bases, J lost 2 bases, and 7 bases lay in between. CDR1 SGHTS and CDR2 YDEGEE come from the germline V gene. CDR3 amino acids: CASSRGAGANVLTF. CDR3 nucleotides: TGTGCCAGCAGCCGCGGGGCTGGGGCCAACGTCCTGACTTTC.

This chain joins TRBV30 and TRBJ2-7; the D gene is possibly TRBD2 (6 bases). The V end was cut by 2 bases, the J end by 3 bases, with 17 bases between. The CDR3 runs 15 residues. CDR1 is GTSNPN, CDR2 SVGIG, per germline (reference sequence). The CDR3 loop reads CAWSPRRVGFYEQYF. The CDR3 DNA follows: TGTGCCTGGAGTCCCCGGAGGGTGGGTTTCTACGAGCAGTACTTC.

This chain connects TRBV18 to TRBJ2-5; no firm D call. The CDR3 is 12 amino acids. Trimming stripped 9 bases from V and 4 bases from J, with 12 bases between. CDR1 and CDR2 from the germline V gene are KGHSH and LQKENI. CDR3 protein: CASKQTAETQYF. CDR3 sequence (DNA): TGTGCCAGTAAACAGACGGCAGAGACCCAGTACTTC. Drawing the rest from reference TRBV18 and TRBJ2-5, the complete variable domain is NAGVMQNPRHLVRRRGQEARLRCSPMKGHSHVYWYRQLPEEGLKFMVYLQKENIIDESGMPKERFSAEFPKEGPSILRIQQVVRGDSAAYFCASKQTAETQYFGPGTRLLVL.

V usage is TRBV2 and J usage is TRBJ2-3; D perhaps matches TRBD2 (6 bases). From germline, CDR1 is SNHLY and CDR2 FYNNEI. The CDR3 spans 14 residues. The V gene lost 8 bases and the J gene lost 3 bases, with 15 bases spanning the gap. The CDR3 region has the DNA TGTGCCAGCCTTACTAGCTCCAGAACAGATACGCAGTATTTT. Protein sequence: CASLTSSRTDTQYF.

This clone was observed a few times. V gene TRBV14 combines with J gene TRBJ2-7, with D perhaps TRBD1 (6 bases). Between the trimmed V and J ends, which lost 4 bases and 1 base, there was a span of 14 bases. The CDR3 length is 15 residues. CDR1 is SGHDN and CDR2 is FVKESK in the germline V gene. The chain's CDR3 is CASSRYSGQSYEQYF. Here the CDR3 DNA reads TGTGCCAGCAGCCGATACAGTGGACAGTCCTACGAGCAGTACTTC.